The 3 T cell receptor beta chains below come from one sample, sequenced in a study of T cell responses to AZD1222 COVID-19 vaccine. Method: immunoSEQ multiplex PCR; TCRdb's copy keeps in-frame clones and lacks some. The table records about 120,000 clones, 70% to 90% of them present only once. The sample in question was peripheral blood, obtained on day 0 of AZD1222 vaccination. These receptors all come from an adult in good health.

The chain links TRBV19 to TRBJ1-5; D is perhaps TRBD1 (6 bases). Trimming left V 4 bases short and J 2 bases short, with 21 bases between. This CDR3 region has 18 residues. CDR1 is LNHDA, CDR2 SQIVND, per germline (reference sequence). The CDR3: CASSRGGSASVGNQPQHF. The CDR3, as DNA: TGTGCCAGTAGTAGGGGGGGCAGTGCCTCCGTGGGCAATCAGCCCCAGCATTTT.

In this sample, this clone turned up a few times. This chain connects TRBV19 to TRBJ2-3; tentatively, D is TRBD2 (7 bases). Trimming took off 5 bases at V and 0 bases at J, with 12 bases between the two ends. This CDR3 contains 15 residues. In germline, CDR1 is LNHDA, CDR2 SQIVND (reference sequence). DNA of the CDR3: TGTGCCAGTAGTTCCGGGGGGCCTAGCACAGATACGCAGTATTTT. This gives the protein CASSSGGPSTDTQYF.

The rearrangement uses TRBV28 and TRBJ1-2; tentatively, D is TRBD1 (6 bases). The germline V and J ends were trimmed by 4 bases and 8 bases, with 14 bases remaining between them. Germline V lookup: CDR1 MDHEN, CDR2 SYDVKM. This CDR3 spans 13 amino acids. CDR3: CASSSPGGWGYTF. CDR3 DNA: TGTGCCAGCAGTTCACCGGGGGGCTGGGGCTACACCTTC.